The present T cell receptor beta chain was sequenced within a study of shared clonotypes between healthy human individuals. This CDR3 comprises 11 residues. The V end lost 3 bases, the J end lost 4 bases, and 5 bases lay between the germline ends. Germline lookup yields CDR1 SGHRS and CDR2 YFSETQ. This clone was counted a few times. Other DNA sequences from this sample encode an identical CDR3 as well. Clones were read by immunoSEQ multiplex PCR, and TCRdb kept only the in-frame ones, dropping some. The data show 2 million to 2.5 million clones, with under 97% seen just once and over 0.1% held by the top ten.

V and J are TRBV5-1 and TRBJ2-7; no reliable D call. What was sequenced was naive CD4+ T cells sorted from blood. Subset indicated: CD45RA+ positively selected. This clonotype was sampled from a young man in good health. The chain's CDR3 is CASSSSYEQYF. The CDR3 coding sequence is TGCGCCAGCAGCTCTTCTTACGAGCAGTACTTC.